What follows are 25 T cell receptor beta chains derived from one specimen sequenced in a study of graft-versus-host responses after intestinal transplantation. Responders labeled with CFSE (about 200,000) were plated with about 200,000 irradiated, violet-dye-labeled stimulators. TCRdb's table, derived via immunoSEQ multiplex PCR, lists solely in-frame clones and lacks some. The sample includes 13,000 or so clones, just under 35% of them seen just once. Sequencing used alloreactive CD8+ T cells from a mixed lymphocyte reaction culture, obtained before intestinal transplant. Subset in this sample: CFSE-low proliferating T cells sorted from approximately six-day pre-transplant mixed lymphocyte reaction (GvH or HvG direction). Every receptor here comes from a human patient who received an intestinal transplant.

The chain couples TRBV6-9 to TRBJ1-1, with D uncertain. Trimming stripped 3 bases from V and 0 bases from J, with 11 bases between. The CDR3 length is 15 residues. CDR1 is MNHGY, CDR2 SVAAGI, per germline. This chain's CDR3 is CASSYSAGLNTEAFF. The CDR3 DNA is TGTGCCAGCAGTTACTCGGCAGGCCTGAACACTGAAGCTTTCTTT.

The genes are TRBV2 and TRBJ1-1, with unresolved D. Germline V gene data show CDR1 as SNHLY and CDR2 as FYNNEI. The CDR3 runs to 13 residues. The V end lost 4 bases, the J end lost 0 bases, and 6 bases lay between the germline ends. CDR3 in amino acids: CASSANMNTEAFF. Written as DNA, the CDR3 is TGTGCCAGCAGTGCCAACATGAACACTGAAGCTTTCTTT.

The V gene is TRBV11-1, the J gene TRBJ2-5; D unresolved. Germline V gene sequence: CDR1 SGHAT, CDR2 FQDESV (reference sequence). This CDR3 region has 14 residues. V was shortened by 4 bases and J by 2 bases, with 11 bases between the two germline ends. The CDR3 nucleotides are TGTGCCAGCAGCTCGGCGGAAGTTCAAGAGACCCAGTACTTC. This translates into CASSSAEVQETQYF.

The rearrangement links TRBV29-1 to TRBJ1-2, with D uncertain. V shed 5 bases and J shed 4 bases, with 11 bases lying between them. CDR1 and CDR2 from the germline V gene are SQVTM and ANQGSEA. The CDR3 totals 12 residues. The CDR3 region has the DNA TGCAGCGTTCCCGGGCCGTCCTATGGCTACACCTTC. This codes for CSVPGPSYGYTF.

The V call is TRBV11-2, the J call TRBJ2-3, with D tentatively TRBD1 or TRBD2 (5 bases each). With 0 bases removed from V and 2 bases from J, the gap between germline ends came to 15 bases. Germline V gives CDR1 SGHAT, CDR2 FQNNGV. The length of the CDR3 is 17 residues. The CDR3 loop is CASSLEFGAGYTDTQYF. The CDR3 DNA follows: TGTGCCAGCAGCTTAGAGTTCGGGGCAGGTTACACAGATACGCAGTATTTT.

This chain connects TRBV18 to TRBJ2-7; D gene uncertain. CDR3 length equals 13 residues. Trimming shortened V by 0 bases and J by 4 bases, and 7 bases separated the two germline ends. Germline loops: CDR1 KGHSH, CDR2 LQKENI. CDR3: CASSPPTGYEQYF. The DNA for the CDR3 is TGTGCCAGCTCACCACCGACCGGATACGAGCAGTACTTC.

The chain links TRBV29-1 to TRBJ2-1; no firm D call. Between the trimmed V and J ends, which lost 2 bases and 5 bases, there was a span of 10 bases. The CDR3 contains 13 residues. Germline values: CDR1 SQVTM, CDR2 ANQGSEA. This chain's CDR3 is CSVEWRQNNEQFF. The CDR3 bases are TGCAGCGTTGAATGGAGACAAAACAATGAGCAGTTCTTC.

This clone has more than one count but fewer than ten. V and J are TRBV11-3 and TRBJ1-2; D gene ambiguous. CDR3 length: 14 amino acids. In germline, CDR1 is SGHNT, CDR2 YENEEA. V lost 1 base and J 2 bases, leaving 8 bases between the germline ends. CDR3 DNA sequence: TGTGCCAGCAGCTTAGGGGCTGGGAACTATGGCTACACCTTC. As protein: CASSLGAGNYGYTF.

The chain links TRBV6-6 to TRBJ1-1; D unclear. V lost 0 bases and J 7 bases, leaving 6 bases between the germline ends. CDR1 MNHNY and CDR2 SVGAGI come from the germline V gene (reference sequence). CDR3 length: 12 residues. The CDR3 reads CASSYSGDEAFF. Written as DNA, the CDR3 is TGTGCCAGCAGTTACTCGGGCGATGAAGCTTTCTTT.

In its sample, this clone is medium-sized. This chain links TRBV7-3 with TRBJ1-2; perhaps TRBD1 as D (5 bases). V gave up 5 bases and J gave up 2 bases, with 12 bases separating them. Germline V gene sequence: CDR1 SGHTA, CDR2 FQGTGA. This CDR3 contains 14 residues. The CDR3 nucleotides are TGTGCCAGCAGCCCTGACAGTTACAACTATGGCTACACCTTC. The encoded protein is CASSPDSYNYGYTF.

V gene TRBV19 combines with J gene TRBJ2-3; perhaps TRBD1 as D (6 bases). The length of the CDR3 is 15 residues. The germline V gene has CDR1 LNHDA and CDR2 SQIVND (reference sequence). Trimming took off 6 bases at V and 2 bases at J, with 15 bases between the two ends. This CDR3 reads CASRETGIYTDTQYF. The CDR3 DNA sequence: TGTGCCAGTAGAGAAACAGGGATATACACAGATACGCAGTATTTT.

This clone was picked up a small number of times. The rearrangement joins TRBV7-8 to TRBJ2-5; 11 positions match TRBD2. Germline V lookup: CDR1 SGHVS, CDR2 FQNEAQ. Germline trimming cut 3 bases from V and 3 bases from J; bases unmatched to any gene: 6. The CDR3 runs 16 residues. In DNA form, the CDR3 reads TGTGCCAGCAGCTTTAGGGGGGGACTAGCGGAAGAGACCCAGTACTTC. Protein: CASSFRGGLAEETQYF.

The chain employs TRBV11-2 and TRBJ2-3; D assignment may be TRBD1 or TRBD2 (5 bases each). The germline gives CDR1 SGHAT, CDR2 FQNNGV. The V and J ends lost 0 bases and 2 bases respectively, with 12 bases between them. This CDR3 spans 16 amino acids. CDR3 DNA sequence: TGTGCCAGCAGCTTAGAGATGTACGGGACCACAGATACGCAGTATTTT. Its translation: CASSLEMYGTTDTQYF.

Remarks on this clone: An end of the junction does not agree with germline; a read error may underlie this. Other DNA variants within this sample encode the same CDR3. The rearrangement uses TRBV4-1 and TRBJ2-3; TRBD2 agrees at 9 bases. This CDR3 comprises 15 residues. Germline values: CDR1 MGHRA, CDR2 YSYEKL. DNA for the CDR3: TGTGCCAGCAGCCCTGATAGCGGGAGTGCGGATACGCAGTATTTT. Translation gives CASSPDSGSADTQYF.

V usage is TRBV30 and J usage is TRBJ2-1, with 9 positions matching TRBD2. This CDR3 region has 17 residues. J gave up 7 bases and V 2 bases, and 15 bases lay outside the gene matches. In germline, CDR1 is GTSNPN, CDR2 SVGIG (reference sequence). The CDR3 sequence: CAWSPPSGAPLRNEQFF. CDR3 coding DNA: TGTGCCTGGAGTCCTCCTAGCGGGGCCCCATTACGTAATGAGCAGTTCTTC.

The genes are TRBV11-2 and TRBJ2-1; TRBD2 matches 9 bases. Per germline, CDR1 SGHAT and CDR2 FQNNGV. Germline trimming cut 1 base from V and 8 bases from J; bases unmatched to any gene: 9. CDR3 length: 16 residues. CDR3 in DNA: TGTGCCAGCAGCTTAGTGCTAGCGGGAAGATTCGATGAGCAGTTCTTC. Protein: CASSLVLAGRFDEQFF.

The V call is TRBV15, the J call TRBJ1-4; D perhaps matches TRBD1 (6 bases). With 4 bases removed from V and 13 bases from J, the gap between germline ends came to 16 bases. Germline values: CDR1 LNHNV, CDR2 YYDKDF (reference sequence). The CDR3 sequence is 13 residues long. The CDR3, as DNA: TGTGCCACCAGCAACCAGGCGGGGGGCGGACTGTTTTTT. Encoded protein: CATSNQAGGGLFF.

The chain joins TRBV2 to TRBJ1-5; D is ambiguous. Looked up from germline, CDR1 is SNHLY and CDR2 is FYNNEI. V dropped 6 bases and J dropped 6 bases, with 12 bases sitting between them. The length of the CDR3 is 13 residues. The chain's CDR3 is CASSLGLSQPQHF. The CDR3 DNA reads as TGTGCCAGCAGCTTAGGGTTAAGTCAGCCCCAGCATTTT.

The rearrangement uses TRBV5-1 and TRBJ2-7, with TRBD2 identical over 10 bases. The germline V gene has CDR1 SGHRS and CDR2 YFSETQ. The CDR3 extends over 14 amino acids. Trimming cost V 0 bases and J 5 bases; bases outside gene matches: 2. The CDR3 DNA follows: TGCGCCAGCAGCTTGGTTCTAGCGGGAGACGAGCAGTACTTC. It is translated as CASSLVLAGDEQYF.

The V and J genes are TRBV27 and TRBJ2-1, with 10 bases aligning to TRBD2. Germline V CDR1 and CDR2: MNHEY, SMNVEV (reference sequence). The V segment lost 5 bases and the J segment 4 bases; nucleotides outside the gene matches: 5. CDR3 length: 15 residues. The DNA for the CDR3 is TGTGCCAGCAGTCCCGGGACTAGCGCGTACAATGAGCAGTTCTTC. Its protein is CASSPGTSAYNEQFF.

This chain links TRBV9 with TRBJ2-1; 13 nucleotides agree with TRBD2. With 4 bases clipped from V and 9 bases from J, the junction kept 16 bases outside the gene matches. The germline V gene encodes CDR1 SGDLS and CDR2 YYNGEE. This CDR3 comprises 18 residues. CDR3: CASSPGLAGARDISEQFF. CDR3 sequence (DNA): TGTGCCAGCAGCCCCGGACTAGCGGGAGCACGAGACATCAGTGAGCAGTTCTTC.

The chain uses TRBV7-9 and TRBJ1-1; no definite D call. The CDR3 has 14 amino acids. The V end was cut by 5 bases, the J end by 0 bases, with 10 bases between. The germline CDR1 and CDR2 sequences are SEHNR and FQNEAQ (reference sequence). CDR3 sequence: CASSLEDLNTEAFF. The CDR3 nucleotides are TGTGCCAGCAGCCTGGAGGACCTGAACACTGAAGCTTTCTTT. The variable domain in full, with the rest retrieved from reference TRBV7-9 and TRBJ1-1, is DTGVSQNPRHKITKRGQNVTFRCDPISEHNRLYWYRQTLGQGPEFLTYFQNEAQLEKSRLLSDRFSAERPKGSFSTLEIQRTEQGDSAMYLCASSLEDLNTEAFFGQGTRLTVV.

Worth noting for this clone: Possible read error: a much larger clone is one base away. V usage is TRBV29-1 and J usage is TRBJ2-7; no clear D. Germline assignment: CDR1 SQVTM and CDR2 ANQGSEA. This CDR3 has 13 amino acids. Deletions cut 0 bases from V and 1 base from J, with 7 bases between. The DNA of the CDR3 is TGCAGCGTTGAAGAAGGACCTTCCTACGAGCAGTACTTC. Translation: CSVEEGPSYEQYF.

This clone is labeled medium-sized. DNA of the CDR3: TGTGCCAGCAGTTTATCGGGTGGGGGGGTCTACGAGCAGTACTTC. It translates to CASSLSGGGVYEQYF. The rearrangement uses TRBV27 and TRBJ2-7; TRBD2 agrees at 7 bases. The CDR3 runs to 15 residues. Germline CDR1 is MNHEY and CDR2 is SMNVEV (reference sequence). The ends lost 0 bases at V and 3 bases at J; junction bases unmatched: 5.

This clone was recorded a few times. The V and J genes are TRBV4-2 and TRBJ1-5, with TRBD1 matching over 8 bases. In germline, CDR1 is LGHNA, CDR2 YNFKEQ. There are 12 residues in the CDR3. V gave up 6 bases and J gave up 13 bases; unmatched junction bases: 8. The CDR3 here is CASSSGTGEQHF. In nucleotides, the CDR3 is TGTGCCAGCAGTTCCGGGACAGGCGAACAGCATTTT.